This is a list of T cell receptor beta chains from one sample in a study of CD8 T cells in ankylosing spondylitis. TCRdb recomputed calls from the 5' RACE reads with MiXCR, one row per CDR3 protein. Of roughly 150,000 distinct CDR3 sequences listed, approximately 9.9% are singletons. Sample: blood, either unsorted or a sorted T cell fraction (not recorded which). The receptors stem from a female donor with ankylosing spondylitis or in good health (not recorded which). CDR3s include the opening cysteine and the closing phenylalanine or tryptophan. Each record gives: CDR3 protein, CDR3 DNA, J gene, V gene, clone size, D gene, CDR3 length. D genes are given only for firm matches. Size is stated for part of the rows, as once, few or many counts, or as a class when the clone is expanded.

CDR3 protein: CASSSGIPGEQYF
CDR3 DNA: TGTGCCAGCAGTTCCGGGATCCCCGGCGAGCAGTACTTC
J gene: TRBJ2-7
V gene: TRBV6-2/TRBV6-3
clone size: many
D gene: NA
CDR3 length: 13

CDR3 protein: CASSLAPQGYTEAFF
CDR3 DNA: TGTGCCAGCAGCTTAGCCCCACAGGGGTACACTGAAGCTTTCTTT
J gene: TRBJ1-1
V gene: TRBV7-9
clone size: few
D gene: TRBD1
CDR3 length: 15

CDR3 protein: CAIWDRGGETQYF
CDR3 DNA: TGTGCCATCTGGGACAGGGGAGGCGAGACCCAGTACTTC
J gene: TRBJ2-5
V gene: TRBV12-3/TRBV12-4
clone size: NA
D gene: TRBD1
CDR3 length: 13

CDR3 protein: CASSLRELAGDTQYF
CDR3 DNA: TGTGCCAGCAGCTTAAGGGAGCTAGCAGGAGATACGCAGTATTTT
J gene: TRBJ2-3
V gene: TRBV7-8
clone size: NA
D gene: NA
CDR3 length: 15

CDR3 protein: CASSPREEETDIQYF
CDR3 DNA: TGTGCCAGCTCTCCGCGGGAGGAGGAAACGGACATTCAGTACTTC
J gene: TRBJ2-4
V gene: TRBV12-3/TRBV12-4
clone size: many
D gene: TRBD2
CDR3 length: 15

CDR3 protein: CASLTSTGELFF
CDR3 DNA: TGTGCCAGCTTGACTTCCACCGGGGAGCTGTTTTTT
J gene: TRBJ2-2
V gene: TRBV2
clone size: NA
D gene: NA
CDR3 length: 12

CDR3 protein: CASSLYNTQYF
CDR3 DNA: TGTGCCAGCAGCCTGTATAATACGCAGTATTTT
J gene: TRBJ2-3
V gene: TRBV6-6
clone size: many
D gene: NA
CDR3 length: 11

CDR3 protein: CASSSTDNYGYTF
CDR3 DNA: TGTGCCAGCAGTTCCACAGATAACTATGGCTACACCTTC
J gene: TRBJ1-2
V gene: TRBV28
clone size: few
D gene: NA
CDR3 length: 13

CDR3 protein: CASSSLDVLSGANVLTF
CDR3 DNA: TGTGCCAGCAGTTCCTTGGACGTCCTCTCTGGGGCCAACGTCCTGACTTTC
J gene: TRBJ2-6
V gene: TRBV6-2/TRBV6-3
clone size: many
D gene: NA
CDR3 length: 17

CDR3 protein: CASSNLAGQFTDTQYF
CDR3 DNA: TGTGCCAGTAGTAACCTAGCGGGACAATTCACAGATACGCAGTATTTT
J gene: TRBJ2-3
V gene: TRBV19
clone size: NA
D gene: TRBD2
CDR3 length: 16

CDR3 protein: CATSGGTGDTETQYF
CDR3 DNA: TGTGCCACCAGCGGAGGGACAGGGGATACGGAGACCCAGTACTTC
J gene: TRBJ2-5
V gene: TRBV15
clone size: few
D gene: TRBD1
CDR3 length: 15

CDR3 protein: CSAEGLGIPYEQYF
CDR3 DNA: TGCAGTGCCGAAGGACTGGGGATACCCTACGAGCAGTACTTC
J gene: TRBJ2-7
V gene: TRBV20-1
clone size: few
D gene: NA
CDR3 length: 14

CDR3 protein: CASSLPPGETQYF
CDR3 DNA: TGTGCCAGCAGCCTCCCCCCCGGGGAGACCCAGTACTTC
J gene: TRBJ2-5
V gene: TRBV9
clone size: few
D gene: NA
CDR3 length: 13

CDR3 protein: CASSLWGGTEAFF
CDR3 DNA: TGCGCCAGCAGCTTGTGGGGGGGGACTGAAGCTTTCTTT
J gene: TRBJ1-1
V gene: TRBV5-1
clone size: many
D gene: NA
CDR3 length: 13

CDR3 protein: CASGGRGSHNEQFF
CDR3 DNA: TGTGCCAGCGGGGGGCGAGGTTCCCACAATGAGCAGTTCTTC
J gene: TRBJ2-1
V gene: TRBV7-9
clone size: many
D gene: NA
CDR3 length: 14

CDR3 protein: CASMGGHYGYTF
CDR3 DNA: TGTGCCAGCATGGGGGGCCACTATGGCTACACCTTC
J gene: TRBJ1-2
V gene: TRBV2
clone size: NA
D gene: NA
CDR3 length: 12

CDR3 protein: CASSLAVWGTSANEQFF
CDR3 DNA: TGTGCCAGCAGCTTAGCTGTTTGGGGGACTAGTGCTAATGAGCAGTTCTTC
J gene: TRBJ2-1
V gene: TRBV7-2
clone size: many
D gene: TRBD2
CDR3 length: 17

CDR3 protein: CAWQLNTEAFF
CDR3 DNA: TGTGCCTGGCAATTGAACACTGAAGCTTTCTTT
J gene: TRBJ1-1
V gene: TRBV30
clone size: NA
D gene: NA
CDR3 length: 11

CDR3 protein: CASSERGGYGYTF
CDR3 DNA: TGCGCCAGCAGCGAAAGGGGAGGGTACGGCTACACCTTC
J gene: TRBJ1-2
V gene: TRBV4-3
clone size: many
D gene: NA
CDR3 length: 13

CDR3 protein: CASSFPGSSEQFF
CDR3 DNA: TGCGCCAGCAGCTTCCCAGGGTCCAGTGAGCAGTTCTTC
J gene: TRBJ2-1
V gene: TRBV5-1
clone size: many
D gene: NA
CDR3 length: 13

CDR3 protein: CASSLLGHFEAFF
CDR3 DNA: TGTGCCAGCAGTTTACTCGGACATTTTGAAGCTTTCTTT
J gene: TRBJ1-1
V gene: TRBV27
clone size: few
D gene: NA
CDR3 length: 13

CDR3 protein: CASSLGESEQYF
CDR3 DNA: TGTGCCAGCAGCCTCGGAGAAAGCGAGCAGTACTTC
J gene: TRBJ2-7
V gene: TRBV12-3/TRBV12-4
clone size: few
D gene: NA
CDR3 length: 12

CDR3 protein: CASSQDRAGDYSNEQFF
CDR3 DNA: TGCGCCAGCAGCCAAGATAGGGCAGGGGATTATTCGAATGAGCAGTTCTTC
J gene: TRBJ2-1
V gene: TRBV4-3
clone size: NA
D gene: NA
CDR3 length: 17

CDR3 protein: CATLWTSGSSYNEQFF
CDR3 DNA: TGTGCCACTCTTTGGACTAGCGGGAGTTCCTACAATGAGCAGTTCTTC
J gene: TRBJ2-1
V gene: TRBV6-2/TRBV6-3
clone size: NA
D gene: TRBD2
CDR3 length: 16

CDR3 protein: CASSTDRGITYEQYF
CDR3 DNA: TGTGCCAGTAGTACCGACAGGGGAATAACCTACGAGCAGTACTTC
J gene: TRBJ2-7
V gene: TRBV19
clone size: NA
D gene: TRBD1
CDR3 length: 15

CDR3 protein: CASSSWTSGRSEQFF
CDR3 DNA: TGTGCCAGCAGCTCATGGACTAGCGGGAGGAGTGAGCAGTTCTTC
J gene: TRBJ2-1
V gene: TRBV7-8
clone size: NA
D gene: TRBD2
CDR3 length: 15

CDR3 protein: CASSLWDRALVGANVLTF
CDR3 DNA: TGTGCCAGCAGCTTATGGGACAGGGCGTTGGTTGGGGCCAACGTCCTGACTTTC
J gene: TRBJ2-6
V gene: TRBV11-1
clone size: NA
D gene: TRBD1
CDR3 length: 18

CDR3 protein: CAWSWGRTYEQYF
CDR3 DNA: TGTGCCTGGAGTTGGGGACGGACCTACGAGCAGTACTTC
J gene: TRBJ2-7
V gene: TRBV30
clone size: few
D gene: NA
CDR3 length: 13

CDR3 protein: CATSDLTGDSYNEQFF
CDR3 DNA: TGTGCCACCAGTGATTTGACGGGAGACTCCTACAATGAGCAGTTCTTC
J gene: TRBJ2-1
V gene: TRBV24-1
clone size: NA
D gene: NA
CDR3 length: 16

CDR3 protein: CASSQDMFYEQYF
CDR3 DNA: TGCGCCAGCAGCCAAGATATGTTTTACGAGCAGTACTTC
J gene: TRBJ2-7
V gene: TRBV4-3
clone size: few
D gene: NA
CDR3 length: 13

CDR3 protein: CASSQVEMAVRNTEAFF
CDR3 DNA: TGCGCCAGCAGCCAAGTTGAGATGGCAGTGAGGAACACTGAAGCTTTCTTT
J gene: TRBJ1-1
V gene: TRBV4-1
clone size: NA
D gene: NA
CDR3 length: 17

CDR3 protein: CASSQYRVSPLHF
CDR3 DNA: TGTGCCAGCAGCCAATACAGGGTTTCACCCCTCCACTTT
J gene: TRBJ1-6
V gene: TRBV4-2
clone size: many
D gene: NA
CDR3 length: 13

CDR3 protein: CASSLFSGTGVLETQYF
CDR3 DNA: TGTGCCAGCAGCCTATTCTCGGGGACAGGGGTTTTAGAGACCCAGTACTTC
J gene: TRBJ2-5
V gene: TRBV9
clone size: NA
D gene: TRBD1
CDR3 length: 17

CDR3 protein: CASSPQLAGGVTEQFF
CDR3 DNA: TGCGCCAGCAGCCCCCAACTAGCGGGAGGTGTCACTGAGCAGTTCTTC
J gene: TRBJ2-1
V gene: TRBV5-1
clone size: many
D gene: TRBD2
CDR3 length: 16

CDR3 protein: CASSEFWGLAGETQYF
CDR3 DNA: TGTGCCAGCAGTGAATTTTGGGGACTAGCGGGAGAGACCCAGTACTTC
J gene: TRBJ2-5
V gene: TRBV25-1
clone size: few
D gene: TRBD2
CDR3 length: 16

CDR3 protein: CSARPSRRYNEQFF
CDR3 DNA: TGCAGTGCTAGACCAAGCAGACGCTACAATGAGCAGTTCTTC
J gene: TRBJ2-1
V gene: TRBV20-1
clone size: many
D gene: NA
CDR3 length: 14

CDR3 protein: CASSYLLLSGRAAETQYF
CDR3 DNA: TGTGCCAGCAGTTACTTACTCCTTAGCGGGAGGGCCGCAGAGACCCAGTACTTC
J gene: TRBJ2-5
V gene: TRBV6-2/TRBV6-3
clone size: few
D gene: TRBD2
CDR3 length: 18

CDR3 protein: CATSRGGSSYNEQFF
CDR3 DNA: TGTGCCACCAGCAGAGGGGGGAGCTCCTACAATGAGCAGTTCTTC
J gene: TRBJ2-1
V gene: TRBV15
clone size: NA
D gene: NA
CDR3 length: 15

CDR3 protein: CASSSIASGRTDTQYF
CDR3 DNA: TGCGCCAGCAGCTCCATCGCAAGCGGGCGCACAGATACGCAGTATTTT
J gene: TRBJ2-3
V gene: TRBV5-1
clone size: few
D gene: NA
CDR3 length: 16

CDR3 protein: CASSLGASGRYEQYF
CDR3 DNA: TGTGCCAGCAGCTTAGGAGCGAGCGGGAGATACGAGCAGTACTTC
J gene: TRBJ2-7
V gene: TRBV11-1
clone size: NA
D gene: TRBD2
CDR3 length: 15

CDR3 protein: CASSLSGADEQFF
CDR3 DNA: TGTGCCAGCAGTTTAAGCGGAGCGGATGAGCAGTTCTTC
J gene: TRBJ2-1
V gene: TRBV12-3/TRBV12-4
clone size: many
D gene: NA
CDR3 length: 13

CDR3 protein: CASSLGEDRGLYEQYF
CDR3 DNA: TGTGCCAGCTCACTCGGGGAGGACAGAGGGTTGTACGAGCAGTACTTC
J gene: TRBJ2-7
V gene: TRBV18
clone size: NA
D gene: NA
CDR3 length: 16

CDR3 protein: CASGGTREGSSYNSPLHF
CDR3 DNA: TGTGCCAGCGGTGGGACACGCGAGGGAAGCTCCTATAATTCACCCCTCCACTTT
J gene: TRBJ1-6
V gene: TRBV2
clone size: few
D gene: NA
CDR3 length: 18

CDR3 protein: CSAPGQPKAYEQYF
CDR3 DNA: TGCAGTGCCCCGGGACAGCCGAAGGCCTACGAGCAGTACTTC
J gene: TRBJ2-7
V gene: TRBV20-1
clone size: NA
D gene: TRBD1
CDR3 length: 14

CDR3 protein: CASSLGAGDNEQFF
CDR3 DNA: TGTGCCAGCAGCTTAGGGGCTGGTGACAATGAGCAGTTCTTC
J gene: TRBJ2-1
V gene: TRBV11-2
clone size: few
D gene: NA
CDR3 length: 14

CDR3 protein: CASSSPSQETQYF
CDR3 DNA: TGTGCCAGCAGCTCGCCCTCCCAGGAGACCCAGTACTTC
J gene: TRBJ2-5
V gene: TRBV7-9
clone size: NA
D gene: NA
CDR3 length: 13

CDR3 protein: CASSPERFPYEQYF
CDR3 DNA: TGTGCCAGCAGCCCAGAGCGGTTTCCCTACGAGCAGTACTTC
J gene: TRBJ2-7
V gene: TRBV7-9
clone size: many
D gene: NA
CDR3 length: 14

CDR3 protein: CASSSTRDPGDYTF
CDR3 DNA: TGTGCCAGCAGCTCGACCCGGGACCCGGGCGACTACACCTTC
J gene: TRBJ1-2
V gene: TRBV7-9
clone size: NA
D gene: NA
CDR3 length: 14

CDR3 protein: CSATGTGKNEQYF
CDR3 DNA: TGCAGTGCCACCGGGACAGGAAAGAACGAACAGTACTTC
J gene: TRBJ2-7
V gene: TRBV20-1
clone size: few
D gene: TRBD1
CDR3 length: 13

CDR3 protein: CASSQDLGQGNSPLHF
CDR3 DNA: TGCGCCAGCAGCCAAGATTTAGGACAGGGGAATTCACCCCTCCACTTT
J gene: TRBJ1-6
V gene: TRBV4-3
clone size: NA
D gene: TRBD1
CDR3 length: 16

CDR3 protein: CASSPWTGRETQYF
CDR3 DNA: TGTGCCAGCAGCCCCTGGACAGGAAGAGAGACCCAGTACTTC
J gene: TRBJ2-5
V gene: TRBV13
clone size: few
D gene: TRBD1
CDR3 length: 14

CDR3 protein: CASSLQGAEAFF
CDR3 DNA: TGTGCCAGCAGTCTACAGGGAGCTGAAGCTTTCTTT
J gene: TRBJ1-1
V gene: TRBV27
clone size: few
D gene: NA
CDR3 length: 12

CDR3 protein: CASSSGTSGLGEQFF
CDR3 DNA: TGTGCCAGCAGCTCCGGGACTAGCGGGCTGGGTGAGCAGTTCTTC
J gene: TRBJ2-1
V gene: TRBV28
clone size: few
D gene: TRBD2
CDR3 length: 15

CDR3 protein: CAWSVGRTEAFF
CDR3 DNA: TGTGCCTGGAGTGTTGGGAGGACTGAAGCTTTCTTT
J gene: TRBJ1-1
V gene: TRBV30
clone size: once
D gene: NA
CDR3 length: 12